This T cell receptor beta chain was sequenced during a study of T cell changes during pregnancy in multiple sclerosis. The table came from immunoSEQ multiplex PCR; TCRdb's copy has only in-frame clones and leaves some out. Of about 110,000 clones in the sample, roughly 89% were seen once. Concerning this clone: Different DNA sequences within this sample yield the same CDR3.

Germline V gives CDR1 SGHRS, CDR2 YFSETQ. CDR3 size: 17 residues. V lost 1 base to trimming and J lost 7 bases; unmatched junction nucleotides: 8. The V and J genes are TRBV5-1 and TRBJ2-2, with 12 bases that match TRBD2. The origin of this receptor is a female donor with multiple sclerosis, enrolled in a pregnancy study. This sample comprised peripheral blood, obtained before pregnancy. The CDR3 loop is CASSLRLAGEKYGELFF. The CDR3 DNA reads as TGCGCCAGCAGCTTGAGACTAGCGGGAGAAAAGTACGGGGAGCTGTTTTTT.